This entry is about one T cell receptor beta chain. No antigen is known for it. A TCRbeta library incorporating unique molecular identifiers was prepared. MiXCR, run by TCRdb on the PCR reads, gives a single entry per CDR3 protein. Of 200,000 to 250,000 distinct CDR3 sequences in the sample, 7.5% to 9.5% are singletons; the top ten hold 35% to 40%. This sample is drawn from a study of T-cell reconstitution after alpha-beta-depleted transplantation in children. Broader study findings: Surviving thymic progenitors and recipient T cells were the source of high TCRbeta diversity at day 60 in some patients. About two months after transplant, alpha-beta T cells reportedly came from several hundred expanded graft clones.

The CDR3 sequence is 11 residues long. The V gene lost 4 bases and the J gene lost 8 bases, with 9 bases spanning the gap. CDR1 is SQVTM, CDR2 ANQGSEA, per germline. This clonotype was obtained from a male patient aged 2-10 years who had a stem cell transplant for acute myeloid leukemia, so the T cells may come from the graft donor. The V gene is TRBV29-1, the J gene TRBJ1-5; no firm D call. The sequences come from PBMCs, mostly from graft donor cells, collected 360 days after TCRalphabeta/CD19-depleted stem cell transplant. CDR3 DNA: TGCAGCGTTGGAGACATGGAGCCCCAGCATTTT. The encoded protein is CSVGDMEPQHF. Looking up the rest from reference TRBV29-1 and TRBJ1-5 gives the full variable domain: SAVISQKPSRDICQRGTSLTIQCQVDSQVTMMFWYRQQPGQSLTLIATANQGSEATYESGFVIDKFPISRPNLTFSTLTVSNMSPEDSSIYLCSVGDMEPQHFGDGTRLSIL.